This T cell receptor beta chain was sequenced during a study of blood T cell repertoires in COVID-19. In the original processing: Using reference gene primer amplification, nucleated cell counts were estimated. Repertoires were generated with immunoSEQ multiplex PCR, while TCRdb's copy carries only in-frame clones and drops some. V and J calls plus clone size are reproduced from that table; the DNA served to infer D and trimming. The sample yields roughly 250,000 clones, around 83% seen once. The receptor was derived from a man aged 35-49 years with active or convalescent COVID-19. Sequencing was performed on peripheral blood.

The CDR3 DNA reads TGTGCCGGACGGTTGGGAGGGAATTCACCCCTCCACTTT. It encodes CAGRLGGNSPLHF. This chain links TRBV2 with TRBJ1-6; no reliable D call. V lost 11 bases, J lost 7 bases, and 15 bases lay in between. The CDR3 has 13 residues. The V gene's germline CDR1 is SNHLY and CDR2 FYNNEI. Complete variable domain (other parts from reference TRBV2 and TRBJ1-6): EPEVTQTPSHQVTQMGQEVILRCVPISNHLYFYWYRQILGQKVEFLVSFYNNEISEKSEIFDDQFSVERPDGSNFTLKIRSTKLEDSAMYFCAGRLGGNSPLHFGNGTRLTVT.